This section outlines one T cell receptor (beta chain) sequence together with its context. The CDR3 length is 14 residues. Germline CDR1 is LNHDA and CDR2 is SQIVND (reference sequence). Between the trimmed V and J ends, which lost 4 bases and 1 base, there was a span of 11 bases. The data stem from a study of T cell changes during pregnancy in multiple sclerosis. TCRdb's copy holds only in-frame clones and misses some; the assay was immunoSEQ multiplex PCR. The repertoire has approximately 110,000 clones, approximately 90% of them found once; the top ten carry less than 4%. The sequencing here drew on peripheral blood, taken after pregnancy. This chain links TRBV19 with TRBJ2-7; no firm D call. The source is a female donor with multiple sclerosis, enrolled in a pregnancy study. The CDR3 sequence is CASSTGYPSYEQYF. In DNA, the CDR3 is TGTGCCAGTAGTACCGGGTATCCTTCCTACGAGCAGTACTTC.